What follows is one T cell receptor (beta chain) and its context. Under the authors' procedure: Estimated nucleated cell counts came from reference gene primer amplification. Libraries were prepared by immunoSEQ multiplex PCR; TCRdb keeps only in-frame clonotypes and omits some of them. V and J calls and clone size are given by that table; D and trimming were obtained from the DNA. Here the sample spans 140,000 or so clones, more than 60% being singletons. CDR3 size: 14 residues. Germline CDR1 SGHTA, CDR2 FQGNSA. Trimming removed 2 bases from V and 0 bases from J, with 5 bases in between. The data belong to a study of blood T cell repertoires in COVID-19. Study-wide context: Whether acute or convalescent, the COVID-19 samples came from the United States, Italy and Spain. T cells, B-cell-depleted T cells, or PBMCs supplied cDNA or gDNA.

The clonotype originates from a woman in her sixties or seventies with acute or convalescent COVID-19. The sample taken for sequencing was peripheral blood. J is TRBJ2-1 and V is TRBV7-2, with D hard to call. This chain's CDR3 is CASSLSGSYNEQFF. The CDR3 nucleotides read TGTGCCAGCAGCTTATCGGGCTCCTACAATGAGCAGTTCTTC.